The rows below give T cell receptor beta chains drawn from one sample of a study of blood T cell repertoires in COVID-19. TCRdb's copy holds only in-frame clones and misses some; the assay was immunoSEQ multiplex PCR. The sample includes under 300,000 clones, 83% of them seen just once. Sequencing was carried out using peripheral blood. These receptors originate from a human donor in a cohort sampled during active COVID-19. The CDR3 runs from the conserved cysteine through the conserved F or W. Each record gives: CDR3 length, clone size, J gene, V gene, D gene, CDR3 DNA, CDR3 protein. D genes are given only for firm matches. Clone size, where shown, is once, few, many, or a class for clones that have expanded.

13,once,TRBJ1-3,TRBV23-1,NA,TGCGCCAGCCCAGGGTCCTCTGGAAACACCATATATTTT,CASPGSSGNTIYF
15,NA,TRBJ2-1,TRBV5-6,TRBD2,TGTGCCAGCAGCTTGGCGCTAGCGGACTACAATGAGCAGTTCTTC,CASSLALADYNEQFF
14,NA,TRBJ1-5,TRBV5-6,NA,TGTGCCAGCAGCTTGATAGGAGGCGATCAGCCCCAGCATTTT,CASSLIGGDQPQHF
15,NA,TRBJ2-3,TRBV7-9,TRBD2,TGTGCCAGCAGCTCGACTAGCGGGGTTCCAGATACGCAGTATTTT,CASSSTSGVPDTQYF
15,NA,TRBJ1-1,TRBV27,TRBD1,TGTGCCAGCAGTAAGGACAGGGGATTTCGAACTGAAGCTTTCTTT,CASSKDRGFRTEAFF
17,NA,TRBJ2-2,TRBV18,TRBD1,TGTGCCAGCTCACCACCTGGGACAGGGATGGGCACCGGGGAGCTGTTTTTT,CASSPPGTGMGTGELFF
11,NA,TRBJ2-7,TRBV18,NA,TGTGCCAGCTCACCCGGGTACGAGCAGTACTTC,CASSPGYEQYF
18,few,TRBJ2-5,TRBV18,NA,TGTGCCAGCTCACCACCGGTGTCATGGGGGCGATACCAAGAGACCCAGTACTTC,CASSPPVSWGRYQETQYF
17,few,TRBJ2-1,TRBV6-1,TRBD2,TGTGCCAGCAGTGAAGATGCGAGCGGGGGCCTTTTGGGTGAGCAGTTCTTC,CASSEDASGGLLGEQFF
18,NA,TRBJ2-5,TRBV3-1/TRBV3-2,TRBD1,TGTGCCAGCAGCCAAGAAGGGGACTTCGGACAGGGTTACGAGACCCAGTACTTC,CASSQEGDFGQGYETQYF
16,NA,TRBJ1-6,TRBV15,TRBD1,TGTGCCACCAGCAGAGATAGAAAGGGGGCTGGGTCACCCCTCCACTTT,CATSRDRKGAGSPLHF
13,NA,TRBJ1-4,TRBV5-1,NA,TGCGCCAGCAGCTTGTCGGCGGATGAAAAACTGTTTTTT,CASSLSADEKLFF
24,NA,TRBJ2-4,TRBV19,TRBD2,TGTGCCAGTAGTCTCTCTCATACAGGGACTAAAACTAGCGGGAGGGCCGGGGCCAAAAACATTCAGTACTTC,CASSLSHTGTKTSGRAGAKNIQYF
15,NA,TRBJ2-7,TRBV19,TRBD2,TGTGCCAGTAGCCCCACTAGCGGGAACTCCTACGAGCAGTACTTC,CASSPTSGNSYEQYF
14,NA,TRBJ2-7,TRBV3-1/TRBV3-2,NA,TGTGCCAGCAGCCAAGGACAGGTCTCCTACGAGCAGTACTTC,CASSQGQVSYEQYF
15,once,TRBJ1-1,TRBV5-1,TRBD1,TGCGCCAGCAGTTTTGCAGACAGGGGAAGCACTGAAGCTTTCTTT,CASSFADRGSTEAFF
18,NA,TRBJ2-1,TRBV24-1,TRBD2,TGTGCCACCAGTGAACCCGGACTAGCGGGCCGTCGCTACAATGAGCAGTTCTTC,CATSEPGLAGRRYNEQFF
14,NA,TRBJ2-7,TRBV5-1,NA,TGCGCCAGCAGCTTTGGGCAGGGCTCTTACGAGCAGTACTTC,CASSFGQGSYEQYF
17,NA,TRBJ2-1,TRBV3-1/TRBV3-2,TRBD2,TGTGCCAGCAGCCAAGATCGTAGTCTAGCGGGGCGGGGTGAGCAGTTCTTC,CASSQDRSLAGRGEQFF
15,NA,TRBJ2-1,TRBV4-1,TRBD1,TGCGCCAGCAGCCAGCTGGGACAGGGGGTCAATGAGCAGTTCTTC,CASSQLGQGVNEQFF
13,NA,TRBJ1-5,TRBV11-2,NA,TGTGCCAGCAGCGCCAGGGAAGGGCAGCCCCAGCATTTT,CASSAREGQPQHF
11,NA,TRBJ1-2,TRBV28,NA,TGTGCTGCGGACACTAACTATGGCTACACCTTC,CAADTNYGYTF
15,NA,TRBJ2-1,TRBV5-1,TRBD1,TGCGCCAGCAGCCCTAGACAGGGGGGTTACAATGAGCAGTTCTTC,CASSPRQGGYNEQFF
14,NA,TRBJ2-7,TRBV29-1,TRBD2,TGCAGCGTTGAGGGCGGGAGGGCCATTCCCGAGCAGTACTTC,CSVEGGRAIPEQYF
13,NA,TRBJ2-5,TRBV19,NA,TGTGCCAGTAGTAGACACAGGGAAGAGACCCAGTACTTC,CASSRHREETQYF
13,NA,TRBJ1-1,TRBV7-9,TRBD1,TGTGCCAGCAGCTTCTCCGACAGGGGACAAGCTTTCTTT,CASSFSDRGQAFF
17,NA,TRBJ2-3,TRBV7-2,NA,TGTGCCAGCAGCTTAGATCGGGGTATGAGGGGAGGCGATACGCAGTATTTT,CASSLDRGMRGGDTQYF
13,NA,TRBJ1-1,TRBV6-5,NA,TGTGCCAGCAGTTCCGGGAGGAACACTGAAGCTTTCTTT,CASSSGRNTEAFF
18,NA,TRBJ2-6,TRBV28,NA,TGTGCCAGCAGTCTACGCCCCCTGTTAACCTCTGGGGCCAACGTCCTGACTTTC,CASSLRPLLTSGANVLTF